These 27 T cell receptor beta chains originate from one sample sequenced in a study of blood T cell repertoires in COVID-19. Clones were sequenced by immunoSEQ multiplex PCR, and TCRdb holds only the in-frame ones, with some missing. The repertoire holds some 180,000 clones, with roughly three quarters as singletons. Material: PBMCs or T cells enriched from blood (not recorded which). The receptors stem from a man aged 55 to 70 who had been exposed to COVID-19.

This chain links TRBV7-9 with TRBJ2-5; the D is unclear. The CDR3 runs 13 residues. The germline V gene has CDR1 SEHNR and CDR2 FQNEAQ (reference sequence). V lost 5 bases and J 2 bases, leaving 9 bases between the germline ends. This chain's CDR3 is CASSPSSQETQYF. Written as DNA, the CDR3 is TGTGCCAGCAGCCCAAGTAGTCAAGAGACCCAGTACTTC.

Here the CDR3 reads CASSYSVGATEAFF. The CDR3 coding sequence is TGTGCCAGCAGTTACTCTGTGGGGGCCACTGAAGCTTTCTTT. The chain links TRBV6-5 to TRBJ1-1; tentatively, D is TRBD1 (6 bases). The CDR3 loop spans 14 amino acids. V was clipped by 0 bases and J by 4 bases, with 9 bases between them. Per germline, CDR1 MNHEY and CDR2 SVGAGI.

The CDR3 nucleotides read TGTGCCAGCAGCAACCCGACACCGACAAGAGGAAACACCATATATTTT. Its protein product is CASSNPTPTRGNTIYF. The rearrangement links TRBV9 to TRBJ1-3, with D hard to call. This CDR3 has 16 amino acids. Trimming left V 4 bases short and J 4 bases short, with 18 bases between. Germline assignment: CDR1 SGDLS and CDR2 YYNGEE.

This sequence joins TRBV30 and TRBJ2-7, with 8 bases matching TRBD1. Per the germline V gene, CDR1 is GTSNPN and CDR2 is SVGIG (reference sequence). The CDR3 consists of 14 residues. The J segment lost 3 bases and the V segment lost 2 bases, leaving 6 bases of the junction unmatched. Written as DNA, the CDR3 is TGTGCCTGGAGTCCAGGGGGCTCCCTCTACGAGCAGTACTTC. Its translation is CAWSPGGSLYEQYF.

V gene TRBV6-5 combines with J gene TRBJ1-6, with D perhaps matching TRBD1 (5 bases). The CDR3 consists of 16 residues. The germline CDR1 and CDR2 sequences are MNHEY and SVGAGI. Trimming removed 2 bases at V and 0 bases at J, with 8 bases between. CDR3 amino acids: CASSYGGSSYNSPLHF. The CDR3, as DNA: TGTGCCAGCAGTTACGGGGGGAGCTCCTATAATTCACCCCTCCACTTT.

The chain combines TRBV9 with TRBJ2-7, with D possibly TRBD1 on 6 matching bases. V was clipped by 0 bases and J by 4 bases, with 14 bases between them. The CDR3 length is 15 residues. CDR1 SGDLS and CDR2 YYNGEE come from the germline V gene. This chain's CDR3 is CASSVGEGGVYEQYF. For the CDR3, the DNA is TGTGCCAGCAGCGTAGGTGAAGGGGGAGTATACGAGCAGTACTTC.

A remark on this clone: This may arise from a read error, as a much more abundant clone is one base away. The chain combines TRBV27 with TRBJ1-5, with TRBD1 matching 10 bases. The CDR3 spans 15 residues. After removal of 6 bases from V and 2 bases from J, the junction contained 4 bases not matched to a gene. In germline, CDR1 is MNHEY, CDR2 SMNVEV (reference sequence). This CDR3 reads CASSRGTGGNQPQHF. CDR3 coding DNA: TGTGCCAGCAGCCGAGGGACAGGGGGCAATCAGCCCCAGCATTTT.

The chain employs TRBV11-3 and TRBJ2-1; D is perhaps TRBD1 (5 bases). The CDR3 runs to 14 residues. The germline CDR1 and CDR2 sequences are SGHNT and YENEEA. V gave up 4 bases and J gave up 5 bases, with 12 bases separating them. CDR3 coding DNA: TGTGCCAGCAGCTCTACAGGAATTAACAATGAGCAGTTCTTC. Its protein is CASSSTGINNEQFF.

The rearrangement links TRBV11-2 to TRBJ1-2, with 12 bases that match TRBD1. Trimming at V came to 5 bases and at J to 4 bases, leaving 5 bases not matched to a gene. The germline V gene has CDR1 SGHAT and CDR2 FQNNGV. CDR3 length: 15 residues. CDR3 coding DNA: TGTGCCAGCAGCCCGCGGGACAGGGGGCTCTATGGCTACACCTTC. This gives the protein CASSPRDRGLYGYTF. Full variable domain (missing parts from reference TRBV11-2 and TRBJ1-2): EAGVAQSPRYKIIEKRQSVAFWCNPISGHATLYWYQQILGQGPKLLIQFQNNGVVDDSQLPKDRFSAERLKGVDSTLKIQPAKLEDSAVYLCASSPRDRGLYGYTFGSGTRLTVV.

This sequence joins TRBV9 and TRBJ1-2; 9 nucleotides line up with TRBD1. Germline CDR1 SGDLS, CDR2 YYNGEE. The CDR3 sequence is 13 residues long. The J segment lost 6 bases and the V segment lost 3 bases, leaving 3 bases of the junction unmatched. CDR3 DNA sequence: TGTGCCAGCAGCGGAGGGACAGGGAATGGCTACACCTTC. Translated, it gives CASSGGTGNGYTF.

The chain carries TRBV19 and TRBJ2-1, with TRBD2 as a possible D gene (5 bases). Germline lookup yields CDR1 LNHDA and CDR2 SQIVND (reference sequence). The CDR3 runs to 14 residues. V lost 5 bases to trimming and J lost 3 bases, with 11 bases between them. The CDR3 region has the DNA TGTGCCAGTAGTCCTCCCGGGAACTACAATGAGCAGTTCTTC. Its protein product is CASSPPGNYNEQFF.

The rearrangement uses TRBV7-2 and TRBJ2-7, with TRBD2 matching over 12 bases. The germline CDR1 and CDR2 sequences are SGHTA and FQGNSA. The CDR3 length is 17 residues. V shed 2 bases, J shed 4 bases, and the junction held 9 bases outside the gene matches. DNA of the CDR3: TGTGCCAGCAGCTTATTGGGCGGGACTAGCGGGTTGTACGAGCAGTACTTC. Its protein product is CASSLLGGTSGLYEQYF.

The DNA of the CDR3 is TGCGCCAGCAGCCGGGACAGCCTGAACACTGAAGCTTTCTTT. Residues: CASSRDSLNTEAFF. The chain joins TRBV5-1 to TRBJ1-1; 7 bases match TRBD1. V trimming: 4 bases; J trimming: 0 bases; junction bases outside the gene matches: 3. Germline V gene lookup returns CDR1 SGHRS and CDR2 YFSETQ. The CDR3 contains 14 residues.

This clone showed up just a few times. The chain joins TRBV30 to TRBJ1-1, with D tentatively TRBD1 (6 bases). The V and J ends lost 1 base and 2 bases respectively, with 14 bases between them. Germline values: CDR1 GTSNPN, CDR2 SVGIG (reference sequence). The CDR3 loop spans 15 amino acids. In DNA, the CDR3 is TGTGCCTGGAGTGGGATGGGGGCAGTAAACACTGAAGCTTTCTTT. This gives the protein CAWSGMGAVNTEAFF.

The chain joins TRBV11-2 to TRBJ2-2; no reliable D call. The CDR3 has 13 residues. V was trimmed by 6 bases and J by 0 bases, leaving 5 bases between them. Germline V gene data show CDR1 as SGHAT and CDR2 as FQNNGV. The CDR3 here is CASSSSNTGELFF. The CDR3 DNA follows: TGTGCCAGCAGTAGTTCGAACACCGGGGAGCTGTTTTTT.

The CDR3 protein is CASSLVAGAGEQYF. The CDR3 DNA follows: TGTGCCAGCAGCTTGGTTGCGGGGGCGGGGGAGCAGTACTTC. This sequence joins TRBV5-4 and TRBJ2-7; D is possibly TRBD2 (7 bases). The V and J ends lost 0 bases and 7 bases respectively, with 14 bases between them. The length of the CDR3 is 14 residues. Germline V gives CDR1 SGHNT, CDR2 YYREEE (reference sequence).

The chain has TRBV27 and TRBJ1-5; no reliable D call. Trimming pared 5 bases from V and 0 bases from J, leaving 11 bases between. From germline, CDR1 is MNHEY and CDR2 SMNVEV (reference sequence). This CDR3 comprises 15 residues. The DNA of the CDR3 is TGTGCCAGCAGTATTAGCCCATATAGCAATCAGCCCCAGCATTTT. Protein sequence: CASSISPYSNQPQHF.

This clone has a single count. The DNA of the CDR3 is TGTGCCAGCAGTCGGCGGGGCGAGCAGTACTTC. This gives the protein CASSRRGEQYF. This chain connects TRBV12-3 or TRBV12-4 to TRBJ2-7; a possible D gene is TRBD2 (6 bases). Trimming took 5 bases from V and 6 from J, leaving 8 bases between them. The CDR3 extends over 11 amino acids.

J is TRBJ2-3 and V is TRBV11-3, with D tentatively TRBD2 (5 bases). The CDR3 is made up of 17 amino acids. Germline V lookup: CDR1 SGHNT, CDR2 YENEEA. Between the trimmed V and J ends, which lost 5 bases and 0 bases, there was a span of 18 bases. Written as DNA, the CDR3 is TGTGCCAGCAGCGGGGAGCCTAGGGTGTTTAGCACAGATACGCAGTATTTT. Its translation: CASSGEPRVFSTDTQYF.

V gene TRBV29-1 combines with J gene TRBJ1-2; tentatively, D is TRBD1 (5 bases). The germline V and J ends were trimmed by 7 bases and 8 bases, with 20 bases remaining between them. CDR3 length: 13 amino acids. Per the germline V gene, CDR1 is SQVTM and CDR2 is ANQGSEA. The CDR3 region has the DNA TGCAGCGCCCGACAGAGCCCGGGTTTGGGCTACACCTTC. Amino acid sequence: CSARQSPGLGYTF.

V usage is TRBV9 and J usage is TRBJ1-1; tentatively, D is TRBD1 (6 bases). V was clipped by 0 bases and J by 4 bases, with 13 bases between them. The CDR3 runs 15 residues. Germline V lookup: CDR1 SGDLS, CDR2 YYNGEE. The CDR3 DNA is TGTGCCAGCAGCGTAGGGGCAGGGGCGGGCACTGAAGCTTTCTTT. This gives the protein CASSVGAGAGTEAFF.

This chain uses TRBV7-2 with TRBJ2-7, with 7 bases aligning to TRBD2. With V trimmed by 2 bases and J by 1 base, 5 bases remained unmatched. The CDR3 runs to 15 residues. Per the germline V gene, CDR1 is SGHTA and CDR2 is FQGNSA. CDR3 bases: TGTGCCAGCAGCTTAATGGGGGGGGAATCCTACGAGCAGTACTTC. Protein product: CASSLMGGESYEQYF.

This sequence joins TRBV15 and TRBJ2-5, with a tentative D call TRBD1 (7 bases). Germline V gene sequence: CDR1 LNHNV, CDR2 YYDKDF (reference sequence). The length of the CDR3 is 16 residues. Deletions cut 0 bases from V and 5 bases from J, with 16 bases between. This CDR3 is CATSRDRPQGGETQYF. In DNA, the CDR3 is TGTGCCACCAGCAGAGATCGGCCCCAGGGGGGCGAGACCCAGTACTTC.

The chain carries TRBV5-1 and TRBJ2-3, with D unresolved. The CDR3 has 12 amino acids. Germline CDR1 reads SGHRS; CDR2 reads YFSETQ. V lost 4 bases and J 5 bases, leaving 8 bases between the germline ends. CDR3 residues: CASSPSGDTQYF. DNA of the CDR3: TGCGCCAGCAGCCCTTCGGGAGATACGCAGTATTTT.

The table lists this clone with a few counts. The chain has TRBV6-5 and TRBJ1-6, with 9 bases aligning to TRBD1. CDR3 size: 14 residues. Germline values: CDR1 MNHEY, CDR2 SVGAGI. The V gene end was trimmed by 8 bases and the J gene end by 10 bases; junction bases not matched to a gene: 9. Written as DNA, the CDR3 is TGTGCCAGCGGATCCGGGACAGGGCGATCACCCCTCCACTTT. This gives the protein CASGSGTGRSPLHF.

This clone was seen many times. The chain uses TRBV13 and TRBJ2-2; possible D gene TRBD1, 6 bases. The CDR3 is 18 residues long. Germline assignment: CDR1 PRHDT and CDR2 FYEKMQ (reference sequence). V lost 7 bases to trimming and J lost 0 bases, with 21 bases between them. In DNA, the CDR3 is TGTGCCAGCAACCCAAGGGACATCTCGTTCGCGAACACCGGGGAGCTGTTTTTT. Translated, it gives CASNPRDISFANTGELFF.

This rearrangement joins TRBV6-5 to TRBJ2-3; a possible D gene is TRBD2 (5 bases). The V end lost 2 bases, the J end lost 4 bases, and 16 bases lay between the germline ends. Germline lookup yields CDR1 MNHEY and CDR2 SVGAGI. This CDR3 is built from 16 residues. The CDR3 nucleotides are TGTGCCAGCAGTTACACATCGAGGGAGTGGGCAGATACGCAGTATTTT. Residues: CASSYTSREWADTQYF.